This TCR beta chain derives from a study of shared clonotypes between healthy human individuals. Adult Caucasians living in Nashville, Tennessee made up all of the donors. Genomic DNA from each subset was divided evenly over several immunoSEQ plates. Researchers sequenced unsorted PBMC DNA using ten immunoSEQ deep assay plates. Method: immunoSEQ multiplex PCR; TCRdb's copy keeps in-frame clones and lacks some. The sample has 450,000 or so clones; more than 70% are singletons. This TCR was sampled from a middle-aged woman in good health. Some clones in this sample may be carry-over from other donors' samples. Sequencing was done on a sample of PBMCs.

CDR3 amino acids: CASSQGNSGATDTQYF. The CDR3 DNA follows: TGTGCCAGCAGCCAAGGTAATAGCGGGGCCACAGATACGCAGTATTTT. The chain couples TRBV4-2 to TRBJ2-3, with 8 bases that match TRBD2. The germline V gene encodes CDR1 LGHNA and CDR2 YNFKEQ. The V and J ends lost 1 base and 2 bases, in that order; junction bases with no gene match: 5. CDR3 length: 16 residues.